The following is a TCR beta chain sequence with its context. Clones were sequenced by immunoSEQ multiplex PCR, and TCRdb holds only the in-frame ones, with some missing. The sample lists approximately 6,200 clones; roughly 61% were seen once. This CDR3 region has 14 residues. V lost 3 bases and J 7 bases, leaving 13 bases between the germline ends. CDR1 and CDR2 (germline): SGHAT, FQNNGV. The data were taken from a study of neoadjuvant nivolumab and ipilimumab in lung cancer. The genes are TRBV11-2 and TRBJ2-1, with D perhaps TRBD1 (6 bases). This clonotype was sampled from an adult with non-small cell lung cancer. The material was tumor tissue, obtained after neoadjuvant nivolumab, alone or with ipilimumab, at or shortly before surgery. The CDR3 protein is CASSFAGASNEQFF. Here the CDR3 DNA reads TGTGCCAGCAGCTTTGCAGGGGCGTCGAATGAGCAGTTCTTC.